This T cell receptor beta chain derives from a study of blood T cells in healthy people across ages. Germline V lookup: CDR1 LGHNA, CDR2 YNFKEQ. Trimming shortened V by 0 bases and J by 0 bases, and 12 bases separated the two germline ends. This CDR3 region has 18 residues. A second about 6 to 11 cycle PCR used barcoded and J-beta primers. TCRdb fed the 5' RACE reads into MiXCR, producing one record per CDR3 protein. The sample carries hundreds of thousands of distinct CDR3 sequences, roughly 32% recorded once. The clonotype was recovered from a woman of 80 years or more in good health. The sequenced sample was blood. The V gene is TRBV4-2, the J gene TRBJ2-6, with D possibly being TRBD2 (6 bases). The CDR3 DNA sequence: TGTGCCAGCAGCCAAGAAACGGCGGGACCCTCTGGGGCCAACGTCCTGACTTTC. Encoded protein: CASSQETAGPSGANVLTF.